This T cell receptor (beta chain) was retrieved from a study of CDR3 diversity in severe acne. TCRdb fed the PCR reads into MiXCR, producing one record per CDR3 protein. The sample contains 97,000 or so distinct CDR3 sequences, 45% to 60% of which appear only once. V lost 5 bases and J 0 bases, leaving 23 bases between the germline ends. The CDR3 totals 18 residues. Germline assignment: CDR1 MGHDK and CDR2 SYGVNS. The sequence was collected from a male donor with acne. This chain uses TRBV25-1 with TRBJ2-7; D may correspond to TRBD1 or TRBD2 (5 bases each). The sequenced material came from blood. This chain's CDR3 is CASSLAGGAPPCSYEQYF. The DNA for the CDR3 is TGTGCCAGCAGTTTGGCTGGGGGTGCACCTCCGTGCTCCTACGAGCAGTACTTC.